This T cell receptor beta chain stems from a study of blood T cells in healthy people across ages. The ends were cut back, 8 bases at V and 6 bases at J, with 10 bases in the middle. Per germline, CDR1 SNHLY and CDR2 FYNNEI. The length of the CDR3 is 11 residues. Using a J-beta primer mix together with a sample-barcoded 5' primer, a second PCR was run for roughly 6 to 11 cycles. TCRdb redid the calling of the 5' RACE reads with MiXCR, one entry per CDR3 protein. Seen here are 1.4 million to 1.5 million distinct CDR3 sequences, roughly 45% observed once, and the top ten hold roughly 7.9%. The clonotype comes from a woman aged 18-30 years in good health. The V and J genes are TRBV2 and TRBJ1-2; the D is unclear. Sequencing input: blood. The CDR3 spells CASYAGDGYTF. In DNA, the CDR3 is TGTGCCAGCTATGCAGGAGATGGCTACACCTTC.